Sequencing of this TCR beta chain was carried out in a study of neoadjuvant anti-PD-1 for oral cavity cancer. The ends were cut back, 0 bases at V and 4 bases at J, with 3 bases in the middle. Germline V gene data show CDR1 as SGHTA and CDR2 as FQGNSA. This CDR3 spans 12 amino acids. The method was immunoSEQ multiplex PCR; TCRdb's version includes in-frame clones alone and lacks a portion of them. The sample has tens of thousands of clones, 77% seen once. Time point indicated: after neoadjuvant nivolumab, at surgical resection. Material: PBMCs, obtained after nivolumab (anti-PD-1) treatment. V gene TRBV7-2 combines with J gene TRBJ1-2, with no clear D. The receptor's source is a person between 35 and 79 years old with oral cavity squamous cell carcinoma. The CDR3 bases are TGTGCCAGCAGCTTAGCGATCTATGGCTACACCTTC. Its protein is CASSLAIYGYTF.